This T cell receptor beta chain came from a study of T cell responses to AZD1222 COVID-19 vaccine (TCRdb year 2021). Study-wide context: Because spike-specific TCR depth and breadth did not differ between the two schedules, AZD1222 recipients who got a second dose at roughly 4 weeks were pooled with those who got a second dose at roughly 12 weeks. TCR sequencing covered roughly 230 trial participants: 207 given two doses of AZD1222 and around 25 given two doses of MenACWY control vaccine. Trial participants were enrolled by age into 18-55, 56-69 and 70-plus year subgroups, with approximately 150, 28 and 58 TCR-sequenced participants respectively. Beyond this particular receptor, the publication reports: The whole spike protein was spanned by vaccine-associated CD4 TCRs, and dominant responses were seen in regions 160-218 and 743-854. Participants were mostly white British and included more females than males, and it was suggested by the authors that clonal diversity may have been underestimated. Because no day 14 peak-response samples were available, repertoires were characterized only after the peak T cell response. Epitopes outside the regions mutated in the B.1.351 and B.1.1.7 variants were reportedly recognized by nearly half of the unique spike-specific TCRs. Conclusions about previously exposed vaccinees are limited, since just a handful of AZD1222 recipients were seropositive for SARS-CoV-2 at baseline. After two AZD1222 doses, spike-specific TCR breadth and depth were significantly higher than at day 0 and than in MenACWY recipients. In the small 56-69-year group, the increase in depth fell short of significance, most likely because of low power.

Interpreted using the paper, the time point label stands for: baseline before first vaccination. The vaccinee samples were drawn from two UK trials, COV001 and COV002, one of which was a single-blind randomized controlled phase 2/3 trial testing AZD1222 (ChAdOx1 nCoV-19) in healthy adults. For TCRbeta chain sequencing, PBMC samples were collected from trial participants at day 0 and at day 28 after the second dose. Including cysteine and phenylalanine, the CDR3 has 15 amino acids. The sequence is cut down to CDR3 DNA, 45 bases in frame from base 1. V is reduced by 1 base and J by 4 bases, leaving a spacing of 13 bases between them. According to the germline V gene (reference sequence), CDR1 reads MNHEY and CDR2 reads SMNVEV. Details on this clone: This receptor's antigen is unknown. No much larger clone is present one base from it, and per-base qualities are unavailable.

The CDR3 regions of human TCRbeta chains were analyzed by immunosequencing. As for how the authors treated the data: TCRs in the repertoires were compared against a reference library of SARS-CoV-2-specific TCRs that had been generated with the MIRA antigen-specificity platform. Breadth meant the fraction of unique TCRs that were SARS-CoV-2-associated, whereas depth meant the fraction of total T cells that were SARS-CoV-2-associated. Using the MIRA data, every spike-specific TCR was mapped to the spike region that the TCR reacted to and assigned to either a CD4 or a CD8 class. Log10-transformed breadth and depth values were compared by one-way ANOVA with Sidak's multiple comparisons tests. TCRdb obtained this table from immuneACCESS and retained in-frame rearrangements with V and J assigned. These tables miss some clones; where compared with another copy, unresolved V genes account for less than half of the shortfall, and the remainder is unexplained. V and J calls and clone size are those listed in that table; D and trimming were worked out from the DNA. The sample has 140,000 or so clones on record, 85% to 90% of them singletons. The ten largest clones add up to nearly 3.5% of the sample.

The chain is assembled from TRBV27 and TRBJ1-2; the D region possibly corresponds to TRBD1 (6 bases align). This sample comprised peripheral blood, obtained on day 0 of AZD1222 vaccination. The sequence was obtained from an adult in good health. At the DNA level, the sequence is TGTGCCAGCAGTTTATACCCCGGAGGGGGCTATGGCTACACCTTC. It is translated as CASSLYPGGGYGYTF.